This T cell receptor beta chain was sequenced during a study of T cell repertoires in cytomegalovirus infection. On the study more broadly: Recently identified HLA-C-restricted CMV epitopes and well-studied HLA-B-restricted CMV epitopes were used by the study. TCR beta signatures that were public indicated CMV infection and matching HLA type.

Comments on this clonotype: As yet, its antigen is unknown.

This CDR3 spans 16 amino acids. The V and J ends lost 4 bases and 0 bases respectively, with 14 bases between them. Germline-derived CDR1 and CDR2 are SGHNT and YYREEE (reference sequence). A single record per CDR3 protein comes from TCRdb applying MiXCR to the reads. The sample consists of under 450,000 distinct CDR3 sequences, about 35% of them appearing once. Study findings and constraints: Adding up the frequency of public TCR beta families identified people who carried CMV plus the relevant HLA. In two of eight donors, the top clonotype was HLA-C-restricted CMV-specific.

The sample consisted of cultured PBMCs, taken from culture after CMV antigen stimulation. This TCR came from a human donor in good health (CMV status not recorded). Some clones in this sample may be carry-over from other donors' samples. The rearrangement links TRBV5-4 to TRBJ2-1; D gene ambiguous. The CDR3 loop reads CASSILSARSYNEQFF. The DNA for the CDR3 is TGTGCCAGCAGCATCCTGAGCGCTCGCTCCTACAATGAGCAGTTCTTC.